One and the same sample provided the 10 T cell receptor beta chains below, sequenced in a study of shared clonotypes between healthy human individuals. Only in-frame clones appear in the TCRdb table, and some are missing; sequencing was by immunoSEQ multiplex PCR. The sample includes some 2,100,000 clones, approximately 96% of them seen just once. Source material: naive CD4+ T cells sorted from blood. Subset meaning: CD45RA+ positively selected. Receptor source: a young man in good health.

The genes are TRBV30 and TRBJ1-1, with D maybe TRBD1 (6 bases). CDR1 and CDR2 (germline): GTSNPN, SVGIG (reference sequence). V lost 4 bases and J lost 9, with 21 bases in between. This CDR3 comprises 14 residues. DNA for the CDR3: TGTGCCTGGACCACCCCAGGGGTAGGTTCGAAAGCTTTCTTT. It specifies CAWTTPGVGSKAFF.

The rearrangement links TRBV13 to TRBJ1-1, with no clear D. CDR1 and CDR2 (germline): PRHDT, FYEKMQ (reference sequence). V was cut by 7 bases and J by 0 bases, with 12 bases left in between. CDR3 length equals 14 residues. The CDR3 DNA is TGTGCCAGCAAAGGCTATCCCATGAACACTGAAGCTTTCTTT. Its translation is CASKGYPMNTEAFF. Supplemented by reference TRBV13 and TRBJ1-1, the full variable domain reads AAGVIQSPRHLIKEKRETATLKCYPIPRHDTVYWYQQGPGQDPQFLISFYEKMQSDKGSIPDRFSAQQFSDYHSELNMSSLELGDSALYFCASKGYPMNTEAFFGQGTRLTVV.

The chain combines TRBV29-1 with TRBJ1-1; 9 bases are a match to TRBD1. Losses at the gene ends were 3 bases for V and 1 base for J; bases not matched to a gene: 3. The CDR3 loop spans 14 amino acids. Germline V lookup: CDR1 SQVTM, CDR2 ANQGSEA. CDR3 residues: CSVDRDRANTEAFF. The CDR3, as DNA: TGCAGCGTTGACCGGGACAGGGCGAACACTGAAGCTTTCTTT. Filled out from reference TRBV29-1 and TRBJ1-1, the complete variable domain reads SAVISQKPSRDICQRGTSLTIQCQVDSQVTMMFWYRQQPGQSLTLIATANQGSEATYESGFVIDKFPISRPNLTFSTLTVSNMSPEDSSIYLCSVDRDRANTEAFFGQGTRLTVV.

The table lists this clone with a count of one. The V call is TRBV7-2, the J call TRBJ2-7, with D maybe TRBD1 (6 bases). The CDR3 has 13 residues. Germline CDR1 SGHTA, CDR2 FQGNSA. Between the trimmed V and J ends, which lost 5 bases and 6 bases, there was a span of 14 bases. For the CDR3, the DNA is TGTGCCAGCAGCGGTAAGACAGGCACCGAGCAGTACTTC. Residues: CASSGKTGTEQYF.

The J gene is TRBJ2-2, the V gene TRBV7-9, with D perhaps matching TRBD1 (5 bases). This CDR3 region has 16 residues. Germline lookup yields CDR1 SEHNR and CDR2 FQNEAQ (reference sequence). The germline V and J ends were trimmed by 5 bases and 1 base, with 14 bases remaining between them. For the CDR3, the DNA is TGTGCCAGCAGCACGGCTCGACAGATGAACACCGGGGAGCTGTTTTTT. Translated, it gives CASSTARQMNTGELFF.

The genes are TRBV28 and TRBJ2-7, with TRBD2 identical over 9 bases. The CDR3 has 16 residues. The germline V gene has CDR1 MDHEN and CDR2 SYDVKM. With V trimmed by 6 bases and J by 2 bases, 11 bases remained unmatched. This CDR3 reads CASSPWISGGTYEQYF. The CDR3 region has the DNA TGTGCCAGCAGCCCTTGGATTAGCGGGGGAACCTACGAGCAGTACTTC.

V is TRBV10-2 and J is TRBJ2-7; the D is unclear. V was shortened by 3 bases and J by 2 bases, with 8 bases between the two germline ends. Per germline, CDR1 WSHSY and CDR2 SAAADI. The CDR3 totals 13 residues. CDR3 sequence: CASSESTTYEQYF. DNA of the CDR3: TGCGCCAGCAGTGAATCTACGACCTACGAGCAGTACTTC.

CDR3 amino acids: CASSPPGQWNTEAFF. CDR3 bases: TGTGCCAGCAGCCCGCCGGGACAGTGGAACACTGAAGCTTTCTTT. The rearrangement joins TRBV5-8 to TRBJ1-1, with 7 bases fitting TRBD1. Germline CDR1 SGHTS, CDR2 YDEGEE. This CDR3 has 15 amino acids. The V and J ends lost 4 bases and 1 base, in that order; junction bases with no gene match: 7.

The table lists this clone with a count of one. The chain uses TRBV2 and TRBJ1-2; D is undetermined. CDR3 length: 12 residues. Germline V CDR1 and CDR2: SNHLY, FYNNEI. Trimming cost V 2 bases and J 1 base, with 2 bases left between them. The DNA for the CDR3 is TGTGCCAGCAGTGAACATAACTATGGCTACACCTTC. It translates to CASSEHNYGYTF.

The chain is built from TRBV6-1 and TRBJ2-7, with D perhaps TRBD1 (5 bases). V lost 5 bases to trimming and J lost 3 bases, with 11 bases between them. Germline values: CDR1 MNHNS, CDR2 SASEGT. The CDR3 loop spans 13 amino acids. The CDR3 DNA follows: TGTGCCAGCAGTCTGACAGACAACTACGAGCAGTACTTC. It translates to CASSLTDNYEQYF.